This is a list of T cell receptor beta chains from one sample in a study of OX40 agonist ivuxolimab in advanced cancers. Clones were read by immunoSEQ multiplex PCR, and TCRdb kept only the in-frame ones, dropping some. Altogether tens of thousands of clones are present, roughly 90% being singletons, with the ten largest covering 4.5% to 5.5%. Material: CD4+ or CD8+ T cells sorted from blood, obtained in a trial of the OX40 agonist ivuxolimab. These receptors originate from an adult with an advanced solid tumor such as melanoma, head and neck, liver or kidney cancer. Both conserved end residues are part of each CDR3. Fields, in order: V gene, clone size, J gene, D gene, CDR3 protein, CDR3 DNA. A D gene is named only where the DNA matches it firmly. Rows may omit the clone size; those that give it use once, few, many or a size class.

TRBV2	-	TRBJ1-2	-	CASSGSGINYGYTF	TGTGCCAGCAGTGGTTCTGGAATTAACTATGGCTACACCTTC
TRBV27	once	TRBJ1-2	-	CASSNPLSGGHFYGYTF	TGTGCCAGCAGCAATCCTTTGTCGGGGGGTCACTTCTATGGCTACACCTTC
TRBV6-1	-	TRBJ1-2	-	CASSEANSAGYGYTF	TGTGCCAGCAGTGAAGCCAACTCAGCAGGGTATGGCTACACCTTC
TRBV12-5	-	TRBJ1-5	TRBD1	CARPEGRQGADSNQPQHF	TGTGCTAGACCCGAAGGCAGGCAGGGGGCCGATAGCAATCAGCCCCAGCATTTT
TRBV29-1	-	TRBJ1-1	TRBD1	CSVVGASGGARQAFF	TGCAGCGTTGTGGGGGCGTCAGGGGGGGCCCGTCAAGCTTTCTTT
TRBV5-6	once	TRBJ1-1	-	CASSPRIGNTEAFF	TGTGCCAGCAGCCCTCGCATAGGGAACACTGAAGCTTTCTTT
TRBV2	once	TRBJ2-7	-	CASSEWGFEQYF	TGTGCCAGCAGTGAGTGGGGCTTCGAGCAGTACTTC
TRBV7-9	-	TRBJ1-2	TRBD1	CASSLEGAWSGYTF	TGTGCCAGCAGCTTGGAGGGGGCTTGGAGTGGCTACACCTTC
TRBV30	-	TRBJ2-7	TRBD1	CAWSQGQDYEQYF	TGTGCCTGGAGCCAGGGACAGGACTACGAGCAGTACTTC
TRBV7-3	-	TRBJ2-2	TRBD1	CASSRTGAGELFF	TGTGCCAGCAGTAGGACAGGGGCCGGGGAGCTGTTTTTT
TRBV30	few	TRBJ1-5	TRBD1	CAWSPPEAGGNQPQHF	TGTGCCTGGAGCCCTCCTGAGGCAGGGGGTAATCAGCCCCAGCATTTT
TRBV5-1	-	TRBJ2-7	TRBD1	CASSRGQGAYEQYF	TGCGCCAGCAGCAGAGGACAGGGGGCCTACGAGCAGTACTTC
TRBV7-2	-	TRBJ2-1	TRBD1	CASSSRTGGATDEQFF	TGTGCCAGCAGCTCTCGGACAGGGGGCGCGACGGATGAGCAGTTCTTC
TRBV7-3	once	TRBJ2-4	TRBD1	CASSLNTGGTDIQYF	TGTGCCAGCAGCTTAAACACAGGGGGCACGGACATTCAGTACTTC
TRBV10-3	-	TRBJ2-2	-	CAISPGTTAGELFF	TGTGCCATCAGTCCCGGGACCACCGCCGGGGAGCTGTTTTTT
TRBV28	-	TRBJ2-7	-	CASRQGLGEQYF	TGTGCCAGCAGGCAGGGGCTCGGCGAGCAGTACTTC
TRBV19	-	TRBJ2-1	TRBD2	CASSKAPGLAGNEQFF	TGTGCCAGTAGTAAGGCGCCGGGACTAGCCGGCAATGAGCAGTTCTTC
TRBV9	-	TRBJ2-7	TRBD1	CASSPGQGAWEQYF	TGTGCCAGCAGCCCGGGACAGGGGGCTTGGGAGCAGTACTTC
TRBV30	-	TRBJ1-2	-	CAWSPSYGYTF	TGTGCCTGGAGTCCGTCCTATGGCTACACCTTC
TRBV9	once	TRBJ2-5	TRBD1	CASSLGTGQETQYF	TGTGCCAGCAGCTTAGGGACAGGTCAAGAGACCCAGTACTTC
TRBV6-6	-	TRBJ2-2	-	CVSSYGELFF	TGTGTCAGCAGTTACGGGGAGCTGTTTTTT
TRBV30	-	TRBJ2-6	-	CAWRMRANGANVLTF	TGTGCCTGGAGGATGAGAGCTAATGGGGCCAACGTCCTGACTTTC
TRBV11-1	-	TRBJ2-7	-	CASSPEDYEQYF	TGTGCCAGCAGCCCAGAAGACTACGAGCAGTACTTC
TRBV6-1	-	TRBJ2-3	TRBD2	CASSDGTSRIDTQYF	TGTGCCAGCAGTGACGGGACTAGTCGCATTGATACGCAGTATTTT
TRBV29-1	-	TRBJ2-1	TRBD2	CSLRRGGPNEQFF	TGCAGCCTCCGGCGGGGGGGCCCAAATGAGCAGTTCTTC
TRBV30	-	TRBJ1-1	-	CAWNRVNTEAFF	TGTGCCTGGAACAGGGTGAACACTGAAGCTTTCTTT
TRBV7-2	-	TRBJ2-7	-	CASSLVLTYSYEQYF	TGTGCCAGCAGCTTAGTATTAACCTATTCCTACGAGCAGTACTTC
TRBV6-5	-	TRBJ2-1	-	CASSSPRGNNEQFF	TGTGCCAGCAGTTCTCCCAGGGGAAACAATGAGCAGTTCTTC
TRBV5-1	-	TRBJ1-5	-	CASSLGDNNQPQHF	TGCGCCAGCAGCTTGGGGGACAACAATCAGCCCCAGCATTTT
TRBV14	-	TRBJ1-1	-	CASSQGQTANTEAFF	TGTGCCAGCAGCCAGGGACAAACAGCTAACACTGAAGCTTTCTTT
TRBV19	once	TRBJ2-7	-	CASSIGGPAYEQYF	TGTGCCAGTAGTATAGGTGGGCCCGCCTACGAGCAGTACTTC
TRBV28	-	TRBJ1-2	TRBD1	CASIPTPGQGPGWTGYTF	TGTGCCAGCATCCCTACGCCGGGACAGGGACCCGGGTGGACTGGCTACACCTTC
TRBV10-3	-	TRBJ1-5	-	CAISDRINQPQHF	TGTGCCATCAGCGACAGGATCAATCAGCCCCAGCATTTT
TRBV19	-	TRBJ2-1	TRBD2	CARSRLAGAISYNEQFF	TGTGCCAGAAGTAGGCTAGCGGGAGCAATCTCCTACAATGAGCAGTTCTTC
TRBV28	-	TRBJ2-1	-	CASSSADLGSYNEQFF	TGTGCCAGCAGTTCTGCGGACTTGGGCTCCTACAATGAGCAGTTCTTC
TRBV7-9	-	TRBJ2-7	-	CASSLGDPYEQYF	TGTGCCAGCAGCTTGGGGGATCCCTACGAGCAGTACTTC
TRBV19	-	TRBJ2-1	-	CASSKGRGAYNEQFF	TGTGCCAGTAGTAAAGGACGTGGGGCATACAATGAGCAGTTCTTC
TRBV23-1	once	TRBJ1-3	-	CASRRGSGNTIYF	TGCGCCAGCCGACGAGGCTCTGGAAACACCATATATTTT
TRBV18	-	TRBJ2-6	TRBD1	CASSSTGETGANVLTF	TGTGCCAGCTCATCGACAGGGGAAACTGGGGCCAACGTCCTGACTTTC
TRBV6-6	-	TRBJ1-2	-	CASSYSIIGDYGYTF	TGTGCCAGCAGTTACTCTATTATCGGAGACTATGGCTACACCTTC
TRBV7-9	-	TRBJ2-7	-	CASSQLRGSGKNHEQYF	TGTGCCAGCAGCCAATTGAGGGGGAGCGGGAAGAATCACGAGCAGTACTTC
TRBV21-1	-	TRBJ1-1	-	CASNVCGASNTEAFF	TGTGCCAGCAACGTCTGCGGGGCTTCGAACACTGAAGCTTTCTTT
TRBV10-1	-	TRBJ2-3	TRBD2	CASTRLAGGTDTQYF	TGCGCCAGCACCCGACTAGCGGGGGGCACAGATACGCAGTATTTT
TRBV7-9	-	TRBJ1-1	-	CASSSQSANTEAFF	TGTGCCAGCAGCTCCCAGTCGGCGAACACTGAAGCTTTCTTT
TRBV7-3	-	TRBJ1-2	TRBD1	CASSPQGGDRGSNYGYTF	TGTGCCAGCAGCCCCCAGGGGGGGGACAGGGGGTCTAACTATGGCTACACCTTC
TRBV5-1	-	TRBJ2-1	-	CASSLDSLNYNEQFF	TGCGCCAGCAGCCTGGACAGTCTGAATTACAATGAGCAGTTCTTC
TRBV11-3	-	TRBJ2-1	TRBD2	CASSPTSGGGNEQFF	TGTGCCAGCAGCCCGACTAGCGGGGGGGGAAATGAGCAGTTCTTC
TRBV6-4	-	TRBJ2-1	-	CASSGGGVLRQFF	TGTGCCAGCAGTGGGGGAGGTGTGTTGAGGCAGTTCTTC
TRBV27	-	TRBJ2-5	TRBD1	CASSLYPPRQGRETQYF	TGTGCCAGCAGTTTATACCCTCCCCGACAGGGTCGGGAGACCCAGTACTTC
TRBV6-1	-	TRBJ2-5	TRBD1	CASIEDRVQETQYF	TGTGCCAGCATTGAGGACAGGGTCCAAGAGACCCAGTACTTC
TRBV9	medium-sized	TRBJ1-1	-	CASSVGSGRHGRSGTEAFF	TGTGCCAGCAGCGTCGGATCTGGGAGACACGGAAGGTCCGGGACTGAAGCTTTCTTT